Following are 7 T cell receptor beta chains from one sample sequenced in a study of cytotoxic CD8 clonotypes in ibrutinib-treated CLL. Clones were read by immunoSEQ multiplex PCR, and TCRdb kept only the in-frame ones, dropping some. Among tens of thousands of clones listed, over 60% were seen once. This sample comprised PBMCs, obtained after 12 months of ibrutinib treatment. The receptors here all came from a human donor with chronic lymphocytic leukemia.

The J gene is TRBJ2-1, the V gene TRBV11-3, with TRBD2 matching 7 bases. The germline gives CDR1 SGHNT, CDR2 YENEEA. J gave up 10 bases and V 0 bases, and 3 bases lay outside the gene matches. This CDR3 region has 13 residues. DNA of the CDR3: TGTGCCAGCAGCTTAGAGGGAGGGCAAGAGCAGTTCTTC. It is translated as CASSLEGGQEQFF.

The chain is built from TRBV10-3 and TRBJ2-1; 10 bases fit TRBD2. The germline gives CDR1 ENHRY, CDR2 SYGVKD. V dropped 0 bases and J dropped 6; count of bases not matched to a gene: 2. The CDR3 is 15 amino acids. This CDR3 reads CAISESVAGGNEQFF. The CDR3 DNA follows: TGTGCCATCAGTGAGTCGGTAGCGGGAGGCAATGAGCAGTTCTTC.

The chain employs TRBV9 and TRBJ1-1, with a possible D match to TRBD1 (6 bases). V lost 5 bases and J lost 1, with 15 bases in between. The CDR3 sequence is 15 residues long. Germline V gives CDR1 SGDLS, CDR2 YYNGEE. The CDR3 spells CASRPSMDRNTEAFF. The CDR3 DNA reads TGTGCCAGCAGGCCGTCGATGGACAGGAACACTGAAGCTTTCTTT.

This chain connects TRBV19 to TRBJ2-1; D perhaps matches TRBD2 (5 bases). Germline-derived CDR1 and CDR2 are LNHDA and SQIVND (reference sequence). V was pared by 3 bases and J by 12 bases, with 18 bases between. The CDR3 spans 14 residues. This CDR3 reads CASSILLWGEGQFF. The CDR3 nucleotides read TGTGCCAGTAGTATCCTCTTGTGGGGAGAGGGGCAGTTCTTC.

This chain's CDR3 is CASSLLNSYEQYF. CDR3 bases: TGTGCCAGTAGTCTCTTAAACTCCTACGAGCAGTACTTC. The chain links TRBV19 to TRBJ2-7; D gene unclear. V lost 5 bases to trimming and J lost 0 bases, with 8 bases between them. The germline gives CDR1 LNHDA, CDR2 SQIVND (reference sequence). The CDR3 has 13 amino acids. Filled out from reference TRBV19 and TRBJ2-7, the complete variable domain reads DGGITQSPKYLFRKEGQNVTLSCEQNLNHDAMYWYRQDPGQGLRLIYYSQIVNDFQKGDIAEGYSVSREKKESFPLTVTSAQKNPTAFYLCASSLLNSYEQYFGPGTRLTVT.

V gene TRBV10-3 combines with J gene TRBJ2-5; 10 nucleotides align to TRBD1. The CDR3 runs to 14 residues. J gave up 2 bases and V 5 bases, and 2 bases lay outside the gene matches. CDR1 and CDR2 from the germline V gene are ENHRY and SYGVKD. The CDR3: CAISWDRGQETQYF. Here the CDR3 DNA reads TGTGCCATCAGTTGGGACAGGGGACAAGAGACCCAGTACTTC.

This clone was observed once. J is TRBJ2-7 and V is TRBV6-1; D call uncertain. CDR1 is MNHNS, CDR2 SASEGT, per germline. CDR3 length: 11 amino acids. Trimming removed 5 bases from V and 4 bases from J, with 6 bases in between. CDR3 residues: CASSPLYEQYF. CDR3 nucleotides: TGTGCCAGCAGTCCATTGTACGAGCAGTACTTC.